A selection of T cell receptor beta chains follows, all from one sample in a study of T cell repertoires in cytomegalovirus infection. Each CDR3 protein gets one entry after TCRdb re-called the reads with MiXCR. The sample records under 850,000 distinct CDR3 sequences, 35% being singletons. Sequenced sample: PBMCs. The receptors come from a human donor in good health (CMV status not recorded). Some clones in this sample may be carry-over from other donors' samples. The CDR3 runs from the conserved cysteine through the conserved F or W. The D gene is left open where the match is weak. Clone size is shown for a subset of rows, as once, few, many or a class of expanded clone.

v_gene	d_gene	len	abundance	j_gene	CDR3aa	CDR3nt
TRBV28	.	13	.	TRBJ2-7	CATKVQGAYEQYF	TGTGCCACCAAGGTACAGGGAGCCTACGAGCAGTACTTC
TRBV7-2	TRBD2	15	.	TRBJ2-1	CASSQTGTSAHEQSF	TGTGCCAGCAGCCAGACCGGGACTAGCGCACATGAGCAGTCCTTC
TRBV7-8	.	13	many	TRBJ1-1	CASSLDPKSETFF	TGTGCCAGCAGCTTAGACCCCAAGAGCGAAACTTTCTTT
TRBV5-1	.	14	.	TRBJ1-2	CASSLTVTNYGYTF	TGCGCCAGCAGCTTGACCGTCACTAACTATGGCTACACCTTC
TRBV28	TRBD1	16	few	TRBJ1-1	CASSPTGQGLNTEAFF	TGTGCCAGCAGCCCAACGGGACAGGGATTGAACACTGAAGCTTTCTTT
TRBV19	.	12	many	TRBJ2-3	CASSGVRDTQYF	TGTGCCAGTAGCGGGGTCAGGGATACGCAGTATTTT
TRBV7-2	TRBD1	16	few	TRBJ2-7	CASSTRRGPGSYEQYF	TGTGCCAGCAGCACCCGCAGGGGGCCCGGGAGCTACGAGCAGTACTTC
TRBV7-2	TRBD1	18	few	TRBJ1-1	CASSHTGTGVGGSTEAFF	TGTGCCAGCAGCCATACCGGGACAGGGGTCGGCGGGAGCACTGAAGCTTTCTTT
TRBV19	.	14	.	TRBJ1-5	CATRARGGNQPQHF	TGTGCCACTAGGGCCCGTGGGGGCAATCAGCCCCAGCATTTT
TRBV6-1	.	15	.	TRBJ1-2	CASSEMEGIDYGYTF	TGTGCCAGCAGTGAAATGGAGGGAATTGACTATGGCTACACCTTC
TRBV11-3	.	15	few	TRBJ2-1	CASSWGEPAYNEQFF	TGTGCCAGCAGCTGGGGGGAACCAGCCTACAATGAGCAGTTCTTC
TRBV7-6	.	13	few	TRBJ1-1	CASSSEVGTEAFF	TGTGCCAGCAGCTCGGAGGTGGGGACTGAAGCTTTCTTT
TRBV10-3	.	14	once	TRBJ1-6	CATRHGTANSPLHF	TGTGCCACCAGACACGGGACGGCGAATTCACCCCTCCACTTT
TRBV12-3/TRBV12-4	.	13	few	TRBJ2-7	CASSPLDTHEQYF	TGTGCCAGCAGCCCTCTGGATACCCACGAGCAGTACTTC
TRBV12-3/TRBV12-4	.	15	few	TRBJ2-5	CASSPMTGNWETQYF	TGTGCCAGCAGCCCTATGACAGGCAATTGGGAGACCCAGTACTTC
TRBV12-3/TRBV12-4	.	12	few	TRBJ2-5	CASSSLWATQYF	TGTGCCAGCAGTTCCCTCTGGGCAACCCAGTACTTC
TRBV12-3/TRBV12-4	.	15	few	TRBJ2-3	CASSFRERSTDTQYF	TGTGCCAGCAGTTTCAGGGAGCGTAGCACAGATACGCAGTATTTT
TRBV7-3	TRBD1	15	.	TRBJ1-6	CASSPQTGLNSPLHF	TGTGCCAGCAGCCCCCAGACAGGGTTAAATTCACCCCTCCACTTT
TRBV7-2	TRBD2	15	few	TRBJ2-7	CASSPSGSTPYEQYF	TGTGCCAGCAGCCCTAGCGGGAGCACTCCCTACGAGCAGTACTTC
TRBV28	.	14	few	TRBJ1-1	CASSLRPGRTEAFF	TGTGCCAGCAGTTTAAGGCCAGGGCGGACTGAAGCTTTCTTT
TRBV11-2	.	14	.	TRBJ2-3	CASSGGAGRDTQYF	TGTGCCAGCAGCGGGGGGGCAGGGCGGGATACGCAGTATTTT
TRBV28	.	14	.	TRBJ2-7	CASISPGKGYEQYF	TGTGCCAGCATCTCCCCGGGGAAGGGGTACGAGCAGTACTTC
TRBV12-3/TRBV12-4	TRBD1	15	.	TRBJ1-1	CASSSDRGLGTEAFF	TGTGCCAGCAGTTCGGACAGGGGGCTGGGCACTGAAGCTTTCTTT
TRBV6-1	TRBD1	14	.	TRBJ1-1	CASRTGGAKTEAFF	TGTGCCAGCAGAACAGGGGGCGCAAAGACTGAAGCTTTCTTT
TRBV28	.	15	.	TRBJ2-5	CASRAPRGEGETQYF	TGTGCCAGCAGAGCACCCCGGGGAGAGGGAGAGACCCAGTACTTC
TRBV12-3/TRBV12-4	TRBD2	18	.	TRBJ2-3	CASSFPSGRVWGTDTQYF	TGTGCCAGCAGTTTTCCTAGCGGGAGGGTTTGGGGCACAGATACGCAGTATTTT
TRBV20-1	.	11	few	TRBJ1-3	CSARAGNTIYF	TGCAGTGCTAGAGCGGGGAACACCATATATTTT
TRBV5-6	.	11	.	TRBJ2-7	CASSYTREQYF	TGTGCCAGCAGTTACACAAGGGAGCAGTACTTC
TRBV7-8	.	12	.	TRBJ1-2	CASSLRGDFYPF	TGTGCCAGCAGCTTACGGGGGGATTTCTACCCCTTC
TRBV12-3/TRBV12-4	.	16	few	TRBJ1-1	CASTLGGLSPEAEAFF	TGTGCCAGCACCCTCGGAGGGCTATCGCCGGAGGCTGAAGCTTTCTTT
TRBV11-2	.	13	few	TRBJ2-5	CASSLAQRRTQYF	TGTGCCAGCAGCTTAGCTCAGCGGCGGACCCAGTACTTC
TRBV6-5	TRBD1	18	few	TRBJ1-4	CASSYSGTVLATNEKLFF	TGTGCCAGCAGTTACTCCGGGACAGTCCTTGCAACTAATGAAAAACTGTTTTTT
TRBV18	.	13	.	TRBJ2-7	CASSPKSQGEQYF	TGTGCCAGCTCACCCAAGTCCCAGGGCGAGCAGTACTTC
TRBV2	TRBD1	13	.	TRBJ1-2	CASGEDRGVGYTF	TGTGCCAGCGGGGAAGACAGGGGGGTTGGCTACACCTTC
TRBV19	TRBD2	19	few	TRBJ2-1	CASSIVLLAGGSSYNEQFF	TGTGCCAGTAGTATCGTACTACTAGCGGGAGGGAGCTCCTACAATGAGCAGTTCTTC
TRBV19	.	14	.	TRBJ1-4	CASGTYTFNEKLFF	TGTGCCAGTGGGACCTACACATTTAATGAAAAACTGTTTTTT
TRBV19	.	15	few	TRBJ1-1	CASSMTLTVNTEAFF	TGTGCCAGTAGTATGACCCTGACCGTGAACACTGAAGCTTTCTTT
TRBV12-3/TRBV12-4	.	15	.	TRBJ2-2	CASSLGQELTGELFF	TGTGCCAGCAGTTTAGGACAGGAACTCACCGGGGAGCTGTTTTTT
TRBV15	TRBD1	15	many	TRBJ2-3	CATSAPGQGPDTQYF	TGTGCCACCAGTGCTCCGGGACAGGGGCCAGATACGCAGTATTTT
TRBV11-3	TRBD2	14	.	TRBJ2-5	CASSAAPSGETQYF	TGTGCCAGCAGCGCCGCCCCTAGCGGGGAGACCCAGTACTTC
TRBV5-4	.	14	few	TRBJ2-5	CASSFSSGPETQYF	TGTGCCAGCAGCTTTTCATCGGGTCCAGAGACCCAGTACTTC
TRBV7-9	.	16	few	TRBJ2-1	CASSLSGRRPGYEQFF	TGTGCCAGCAGCTTATCGGGCCGCCGACCAGGCTATGAGCAGTTCTTC
TRBV7-8	.	16	many	TRBJ2-1	CASSLALGQLPREQFF	TGTGCCAGCAGCTTAGCGCTTGGACAGCTCCCAAGGGAGCAGTTCTTC
TRBV2	.	14	.	TRBJ1-5	CASREDGYNQPQHF	TGTGCCAGCAGGGAGGACGGGTACAATCAGCCCCAGCATTTT
TRBV7-8	.	14	.	TRBJ2-7	CASTMTGILYEQYF	TGTGCCAGCACCATGACAGGAATCTTGTACGAGCAGTACTTC
TRBV4-1	.	11	once	TRBJ2-3	CASSPRWRQYF	TGCGCCAGCAGCCCACGATGGAGGCAGTATTTT
TRBV6-5	TRBD2	16	.	TRBJ2-1	CASSYPLAGGTNEQFF	TGTGCCAGCAGTTACCCACTAGCGGGAGGGACCAATGAGCAGTTCTTC
TRBV19	TRBD1	21	few	TRBJ1-5	CASSIEQLYLSGQGPIQPQHF	TGTGCCAGTAGTATAGAGCAATTATATTTATCAGGACAGGGACCGATTCAGCCCCAGCATTTT
TRBV10-3	TRBD2	17	.	TRBJ2-1	CAISENTGLAGVNEQFF	TGTGCCATCAGTGAGAATACCGGACTAGCGGGAGTCAATGAGCAGTTCTTC
TRBV11-3	.	15	few	TRBJ2-1	CASSLDGAGMGEQFF	TGTGCCAGCAGCTTAGATGGGGCGGGGATGGGTGAGCAGTTCTTC
TRBV12-3/TRBV12-4	TRBD1	14	.	TRBJ2-1	CASSIEDRGREQFF	TGTGCCAGCAGTATTGAAGACAGGGGCCGTGAGCAGTTCTTC
TRBV28	TRBD1	15	many	TRBJ2-7	CASRPPDRGQYEQYF	TGTGCCAGCAGACCCCCCGACAGGGGGCAGTACGAGCAGTACTTC
TRBV5-5	.	16	.	TRBJ2-7	CASSSDLSGPRYEQYF	TGTGCCAGCAGCTCTGATTTGAGCGGGCCTCGCTACGAGCAGTACTTC
TRBV6-2/TRBV6-3	.	14	.	TRBJ2-2	CASSYLGGTGELFF	TGTGCCAGCAGTTACCTAGGGGGCACCGGGGAGCTGTTTTTT
TRBV12-3/TRBV12-4	TRBD1	15	few	TRBJ2-5	CASSHRDRGQQTQYF	TGTGCCAGCAGTCACCGGGACAGGGGGCAACAGACCCAGTACTTC
TRBV7-9	TRBD2	16	few	TRBJ2-4	CASSPGTRGPEGIQYF	TGTGCCAGCAGCCCCGGGACTAGAGGGCCGGAGGGCATTCAGTACTTC
TRBV6-1	.	15	.	TRBJ2-7	CASSAHKLHGYEQYF	TGTGCCAGCAGTGCCCACAAATTACATGGATACGAGCAGTACTTC
TRBV12-3/TRBV12-4	.	14	.	TRBJ2-5	CASRPGSNQETQYF	TGTGCCAGCAGACCCGGGTCGAACCAAGAGACCCAGTACTTC
TRBV12-3/TRBV12-4	TRBD2	15	few	TRBJ2-1	CASSLSGGAKNEQFF	TGTGCCAGCAGTTTGAGCGGGGGGGCAAAAAATGAGCAGTTCTTC